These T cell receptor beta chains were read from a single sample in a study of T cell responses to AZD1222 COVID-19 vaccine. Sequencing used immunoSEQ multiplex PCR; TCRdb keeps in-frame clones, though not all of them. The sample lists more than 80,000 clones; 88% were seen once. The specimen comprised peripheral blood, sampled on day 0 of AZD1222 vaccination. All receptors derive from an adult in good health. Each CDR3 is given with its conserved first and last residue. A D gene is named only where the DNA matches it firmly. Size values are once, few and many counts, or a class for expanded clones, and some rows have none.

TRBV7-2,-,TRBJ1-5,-,CASSLMGPQHF,TGTGCCAGCAGCCTGATGGGGCCCCAGCATTTT
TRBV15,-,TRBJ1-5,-,CATSMPGSNQPQHF,TGTGCCACCAGCATGCCGGGATCTAATCAGCCCCAGCATTTT
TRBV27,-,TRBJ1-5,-,CASSLVRPQHF,TGTGCCAGCAGTTTAGTCCGGCCCCAGCATTTT
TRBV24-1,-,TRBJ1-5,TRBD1,CATSGQGAFQPQHF,TGTGCCACTTCGGGACAGGGGGCCTTCCAGCCCCAGCATTTT
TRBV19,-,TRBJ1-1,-,CASSVDSWSTEAFF,TGTGCCAGTAGTGTGGACAGTTGGAGCACTGAAGCTTTCTTT
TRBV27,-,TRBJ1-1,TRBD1,CASSFGTGVAFF,TGTGCCAGCAGTTTCGGGACAGGTGTAGCTTTCTTT
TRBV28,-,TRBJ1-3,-,CASSLTRDPKRTGNTIYF,TGTGCCAGCAGTTTAACCCGGGACCCGAAGAGGACCGGAAACACCATATATTTT
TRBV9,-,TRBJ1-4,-,CASSVGTFGEKLFF,TGTGCCAGCAGCGTAGGGACCTTTGGCGAAAAACTGTTTTTT
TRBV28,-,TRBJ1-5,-,CASSKWLGAGGQPQHF,TGTGCCAGCAGTAAATGGCTTGGGGCGGGAGGTCAGCCCCAGCATTTT
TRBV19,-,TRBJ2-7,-,CASSIGRDTHYEQYF,TGTGCCAGTAGTATCGGTCGGGACACTCACTACGAGCAGTACTTC
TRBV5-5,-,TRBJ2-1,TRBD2,CASSLGTSGSLYEQFF,TGTGCCAGCAGCCTCGGGACTAGCGGGAGTTTGTATGAGCAGTTCTTC
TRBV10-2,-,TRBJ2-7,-,CASRESVRDEQYF,TGCGCCAGCCGGGAATCCGTACGTGACGAGCAGTACTTC
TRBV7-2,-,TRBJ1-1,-,CASSLKRGERTEAFF,TGTGCCAGCAGCTTAAAGAGGGGCGAAAGGACTGAAGCTTTCTTT
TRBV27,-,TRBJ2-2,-,CASSSRRGNTGELFF,TGTGCCAGCAGTTCCCGACGCGGAAACACCGGGGAGCTGTTTTTT
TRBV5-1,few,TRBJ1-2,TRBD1,CASSLGGGDYGYTF,TGCGCCAGCAGCCTGGGAGGGGGCGACTATGGCTACACCTTC
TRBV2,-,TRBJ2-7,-,CASSPRGTAYEQYF,TGTGCCAGCAGTCCCCGGGGGACAGCCTACGAGCAGTACTTC
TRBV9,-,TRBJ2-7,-,CASSVAERTPVNEQYF,TGTGCCAGCAGCGTAGCTGAGAGGACCCCGGTCAACGAGCAGTACTTC
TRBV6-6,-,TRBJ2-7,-,CASSPSEGYEQYF,TGTGCCAGCAGCCCCTCGGAGGGGTACGAGCAGTACTTC
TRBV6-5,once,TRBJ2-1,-,CASNLGLNNEQFF,TGTGCCAGCAACCTGGGACTGAACAATGAGCAGTTCTTC
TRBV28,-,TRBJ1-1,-,CASSLGIGAFF,TGTGCCAGCAGTTTAGGGATTGGGGCTTTCTTT
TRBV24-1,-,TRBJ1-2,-,CATSDLRGASGYTF,TGTGCCACCAGTGATTTGCGGGGGGCGAGCGGCTACACCTTC
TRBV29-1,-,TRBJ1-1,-,CSVEDPVGRTRNEAFF,TGCAGCGTTGAAGACCCCGTTGGTCGGACAAGGAATGAAGCTTTCTTT
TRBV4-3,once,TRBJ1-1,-,CASSQDRIIVNTEAFF,TGCGCCAGCAGCCAAGATAGGATCATAGTGAACACTGAAGCTTTCTTT
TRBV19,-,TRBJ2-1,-,CASSIDGDSYNEQFF,TGTGCCAGTAGTATAGATGGAGACTCCTACAATGAGCAGTTCTTC
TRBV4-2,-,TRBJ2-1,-,CASSQDRLYNEQFF,TGTGCCAGCAGCCAAGATAGGCTTTACAATGAGCAGTTCTTC
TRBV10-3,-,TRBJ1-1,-,CAISESEGSSNTEAFF,TGTGCCATCAGTGAGTCGGAGGGCTCTTCGAACACTGAAGCTTTCTTT
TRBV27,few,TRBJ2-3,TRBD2,CASSLRATSGRSDTQYF,TGTGCCAGCAGTTTACGGGCGACTAGCGGGAGGTCAGATACGCAGTATTTT
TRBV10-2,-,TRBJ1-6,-,CASSRGDSPLHF,TGCGCCAGCAGCAGGGGAGATTCACCCCTCCACTTT
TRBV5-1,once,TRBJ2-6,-,CASSFEKPGANVLTF,TGCGCCAGCAGCTTCGAAAAGCCTGGGGCCAACGTCCTGACTTTC
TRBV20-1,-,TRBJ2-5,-,CSASSRETQYF,TGCAGTGCTAGTAGTAGAGAGACCCAGTACTTC
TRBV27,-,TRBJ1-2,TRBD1,CASSLNDRGQGGYTF,TGTGCCAGCAGTCTAAACGACAGGGGACAAGGTGGCTACACCTTC
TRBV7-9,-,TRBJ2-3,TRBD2,CASSFTSGGDTDTQYF,TGTGCCAGCAGCTTCACTAGCGGAGGGGACACAGATACGCAGTATTTT
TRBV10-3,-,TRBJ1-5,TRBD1,CAISEDRGPYSNQPQHF,TGTGCCATCAGTGAGGACAGGGGCCCATATAGCAATCAGCCCCAGCATTTT
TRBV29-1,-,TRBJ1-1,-,CSVPGLGAAEAFF,TGCAGCGTCCCGGGGTTGGGGGCGGCTGAAGCTTTCTTT
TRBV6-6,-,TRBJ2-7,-,CASSYLVSYEQYF,TGTGCCAGCAGTTATCTGGTTTCCTACGAGCAGTACTTC
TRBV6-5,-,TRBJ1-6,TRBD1,CASSYFGTGSNSPLHF,TGTGCCAGCAGTTACTTCGGGACAGGTTCAAATTCACCCCTCCACTTT
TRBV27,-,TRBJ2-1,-,CASRPGTYNEQFF,TGTGCCAGCAGACCGGGGACCTACAATGAGCAGTTCTTC
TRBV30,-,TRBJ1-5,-,CAWSVAQRQPQHF,TGTGCCTGGAGTGTGGCTCAGAGACAGCCCCAGCATTTT
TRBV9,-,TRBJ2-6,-,CASSVAGVSSGANVLTF,TGTGCCAGCAGCGTAGCAGGCGTAAGCTCTGGGGCCAACGTCCTGACTTTC
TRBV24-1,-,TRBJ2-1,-,CATSDLGGEQFF,TGTGCCACCAGTGATTTGGGGGGAGAGCAGTTCTTC